These 3 T cell receptor beta chains originate from one sample sequenced in a study of CD8 T cells in ankylosing spondylitis. Via MiXCR, TCRdb re-called the 5' RACE reads, giving one row per CDR3 protein. The sample lists about 190,000 distinct CDR3 sequences, 10% to 15% occurring once. Sequencing was carried out using blood, either unsorted or a sorted T cell fraction (not recorded which). The receptors were sampled from a female donor with ankylosing spondylitis or in good health (not recorded which).

To note about this clonotype: This clone may be a read error of a much larger clone one base away. The CDR3 spells CSARRAGAYEQYF. The CDR3 DNA follows: TGCAGTGCTAGACGAGCGGGTGCCTACGAGCAGTACTTC. The chain links TRBV20-1 to TRBJ2-7; D possibly corresponds to TRBD2 (6 bases). V lost 2 bases and J lost 2, with 10 bases in between. This CDR3 is built from 13 residues. Per the germline V gene, CDR1 is DFQATT and CDR2 is SNEGSKA (reference sequence).

This clonotype was counted at least ten times. J is TRBJ1-6 and V is TRBV5-1; 9 bases map to TRBD1. V lost 2 bases to trimming and J lost 8 bases; unmatched junction nucleotides: 2. The CDR3 has 14 amino acids. In germline, CDR1 is SGHRS, CDR2 YFSETQ. The CDR3 DNA reads as TGCGCCAGCAGCTTTGGGGACAGGGATTCACCCCTCCACTTT. As protein: CASSFGDRDSPLHF.

This clonotype was detected ten times or more. The V gene is TRBV12-3 or TRBV12-4, the J gene TRBJ2-7; 7 bases align to TRBD1. The CDR3 has 15 amino acids. With 6 bases clipped from V and 0 bases from J, the junction kept 8 bases outside the gene matches. CDR3 residues: CASSPFRDSSYEQYF. CDR3 DNA: TGTGCCAGCAGCCCCTTTAGGGACAGCTCCTACGAGCAGTACTTC.